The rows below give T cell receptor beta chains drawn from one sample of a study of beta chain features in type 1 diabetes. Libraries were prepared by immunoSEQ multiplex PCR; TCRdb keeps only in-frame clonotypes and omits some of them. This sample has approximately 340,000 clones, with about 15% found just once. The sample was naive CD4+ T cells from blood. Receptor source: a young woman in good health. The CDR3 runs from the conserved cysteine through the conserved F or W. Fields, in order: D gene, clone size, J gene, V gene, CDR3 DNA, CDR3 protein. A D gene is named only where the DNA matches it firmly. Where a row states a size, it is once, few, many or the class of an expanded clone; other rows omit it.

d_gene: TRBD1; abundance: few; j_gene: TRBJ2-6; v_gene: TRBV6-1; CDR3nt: TGTGCCAGCAGGGGACAGAACTCTGGGGCCAACGTCCTGACTTTC; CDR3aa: CASRGQNSGANVLTF
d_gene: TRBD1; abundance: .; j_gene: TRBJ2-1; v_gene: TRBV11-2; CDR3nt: TGTGCCAGCAGCTTTGACAGGGTACATGAGCAGTTCTTC; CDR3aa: CASSFDRVHEQFF
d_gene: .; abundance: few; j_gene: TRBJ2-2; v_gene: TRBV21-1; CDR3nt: TGTGCCAGCAGCAGCGGTACGAACACCGGGGAGCTGTTTTTT; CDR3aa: CASSSGTNTGELFF
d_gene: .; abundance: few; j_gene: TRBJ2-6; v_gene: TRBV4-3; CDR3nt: TGCGCCAGCAGCCAAGAAACGGGAAAATCTGGGGCCAACGTCCTGACTTTC; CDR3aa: CASSQETGKSGANVLTF
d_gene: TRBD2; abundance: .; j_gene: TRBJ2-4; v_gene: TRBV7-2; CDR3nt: TGTGCCAGCAGCTTGGGGACTAGCGTTGCCAAAAACATTCAGTACTTC; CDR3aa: CASSLGTSVAKNIQYF
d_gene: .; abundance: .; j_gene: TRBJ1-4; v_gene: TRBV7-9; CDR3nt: TGTGCCAGCAGCCTGACAGGACCCGAAAAACTGTTTTTT; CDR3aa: CASSLTGPEKLFF
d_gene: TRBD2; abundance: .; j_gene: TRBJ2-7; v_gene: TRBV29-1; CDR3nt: TGCAGCGTCGTCTTACTAGCGCGCTCCTACGAGCAGTACTTC; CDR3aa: CSVVLLARSYEQYF
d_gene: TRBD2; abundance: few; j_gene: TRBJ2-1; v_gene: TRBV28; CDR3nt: TGTGCCAGCAGTCTGGGACTAGCGGGCGTTAATGAGCAGTTCTTC; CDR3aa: CASSLGLAGVNEQFF
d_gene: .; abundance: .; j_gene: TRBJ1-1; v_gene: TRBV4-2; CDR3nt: TGTGCCAGCAGCCAGCCCTATAAGCGAGGGATCACTGAAGCTTTCTTT; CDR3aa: CASSQPYKRGITEAFF
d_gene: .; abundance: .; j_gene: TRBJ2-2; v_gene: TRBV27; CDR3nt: TGTGCCAGCAGTTTATTGGTCCAGTCCGGGGAGCTGTTTTTT; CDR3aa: CASSLLVQSGELFF
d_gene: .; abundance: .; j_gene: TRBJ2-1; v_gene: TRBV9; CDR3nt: TGTGCCAGCAGCTTGCTCTCACAGAACAATGAGCAGTTCTTC; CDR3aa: CASSLLSQNNEQFF
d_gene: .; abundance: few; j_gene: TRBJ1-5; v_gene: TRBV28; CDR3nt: TGTGCCACCCCCGGGGGGGGCATAGGGGATCAGCCCCAGCATTTT; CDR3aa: CATPGGGIGDQPQHF
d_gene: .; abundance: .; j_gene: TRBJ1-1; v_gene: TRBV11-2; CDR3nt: TGTGCCAGCAGCTTAGATTTAACTGAAGCTTTCTTT; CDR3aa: CASSLDLTEAFF
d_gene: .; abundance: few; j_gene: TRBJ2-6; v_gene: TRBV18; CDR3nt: TGTGCCAGCTCACCAGGCCCCCGCTCTGGGGCCAACGTCCTGACTTTC; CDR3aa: CASSPGPRSGANVLTF
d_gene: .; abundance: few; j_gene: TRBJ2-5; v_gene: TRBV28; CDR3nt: TGTGCCAGCAGGGGGCCCGGATCCCCACAAGAGACCCAGTACTTC; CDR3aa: CASRGPGSPQETQYF
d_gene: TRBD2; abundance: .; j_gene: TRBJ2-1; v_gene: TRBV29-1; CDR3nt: TGCAGCGTAGCAGGACTAGCGGGAGGACTCAATGAGCAGTTCTTC; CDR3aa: CSVAGLAGGLNEQFF
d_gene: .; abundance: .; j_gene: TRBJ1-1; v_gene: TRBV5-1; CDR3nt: TGCGCCAGCAGCTTGGAAGGGGCAAAAGAAGCTTTCTTT; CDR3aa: CASSLEGAKEAFF
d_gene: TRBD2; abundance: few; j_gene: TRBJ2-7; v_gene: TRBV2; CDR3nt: TGTGCCAGCTCGTCCTTAGCGGGAAACGAGCAGTACTTC; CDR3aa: CASSSLAGNEQYF
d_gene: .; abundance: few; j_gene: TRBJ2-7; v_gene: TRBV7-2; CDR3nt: TGTGCCAGCAGCCCGACCGCCTATACGGGGCAGTACTTC; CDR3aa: CASSPTAYTGQYF
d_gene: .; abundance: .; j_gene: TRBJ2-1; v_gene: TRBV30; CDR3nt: TGTGCCTGGAGAAAACAGAACAATGAGCAGTTCTTC; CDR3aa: CAWRKQNNEQFF
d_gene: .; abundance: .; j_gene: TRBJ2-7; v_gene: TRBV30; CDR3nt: TGTGCCTGGAGTGTAGGGACAACCTCCTACGAGCAGTACTTC; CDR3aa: CAWSVGTTSYEQYF
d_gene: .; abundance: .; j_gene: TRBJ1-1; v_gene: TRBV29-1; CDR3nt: TGCAGCGTGGTTACAGGAAGCAGGGCTTTCTTT; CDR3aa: CSVVTGSRAFF
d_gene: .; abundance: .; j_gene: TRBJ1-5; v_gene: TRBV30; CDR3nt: TGTGCCTGGAGTGTTTCAGGGGCTCAGCCCCAGCATTTT; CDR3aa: CAWSVSGAQPQHF
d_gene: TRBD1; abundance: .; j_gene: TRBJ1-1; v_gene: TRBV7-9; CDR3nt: TGTGCCAGCAGCCGCGGACAGGGGAACACTGAAGCTTTCTTT; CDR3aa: CASSRGQGNTEAFF
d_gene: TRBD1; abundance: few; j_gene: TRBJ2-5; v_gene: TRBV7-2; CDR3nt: TGTGCCAGCAGCCCTTGGGGCAGGGGGCGCTGGGAGACCCAGTACTTC; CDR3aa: CASSPWGRGRWETQYF
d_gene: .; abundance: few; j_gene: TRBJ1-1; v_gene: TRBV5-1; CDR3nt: TGCGCCAGCAGCTGGCAGGGGCGGGAGGCTGAAGCTTTCTTT; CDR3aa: CASSWQGREAEAFF
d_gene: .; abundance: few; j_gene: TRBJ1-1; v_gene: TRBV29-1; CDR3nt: TGCAGCGCAAAGGTTGGGCACTCGAACACTGAAGCTTTCTTT; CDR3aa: CSAKVGHSNTEAFF
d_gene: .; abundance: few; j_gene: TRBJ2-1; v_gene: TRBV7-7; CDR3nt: TGTGCCAGCAGCTTTGGACTAGAGCAGTTCTTC; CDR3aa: CASSFGLEQFF
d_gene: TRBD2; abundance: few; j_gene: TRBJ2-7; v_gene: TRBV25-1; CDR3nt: TGTGCCAGCAGTGAATTGGTCGGGAGGAGCTCCTACGAGCAGTACTTC; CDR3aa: CASSELVGRSSYEQYF
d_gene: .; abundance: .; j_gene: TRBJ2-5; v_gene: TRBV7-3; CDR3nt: TGTGCCAGCAGTTCCCAGGTGCCCCGAGAGACCCAGTACTTC; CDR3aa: CASSSQVPRETQYF
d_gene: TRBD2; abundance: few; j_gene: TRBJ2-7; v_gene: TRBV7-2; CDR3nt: TGTGCCAGCAGCTTCATTGGGCAGGGACTAGCGGGAGCTGGCGAGCAGTACTTC; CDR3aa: CASSFIGQGLAGAGEQYF
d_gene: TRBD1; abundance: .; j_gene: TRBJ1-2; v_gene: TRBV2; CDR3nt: TGTGCCAGCAGTGAAGCGCTGAGGACAGGGAAGGACTATGGCTACACCTTC; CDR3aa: CASSEALRTGKDYGYTF
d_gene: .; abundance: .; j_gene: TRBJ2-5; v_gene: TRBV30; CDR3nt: TGTGCCTGGAGTAGGAACAGACAAGAGACCCAGTACTTC; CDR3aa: CAWSRNRQETQYF
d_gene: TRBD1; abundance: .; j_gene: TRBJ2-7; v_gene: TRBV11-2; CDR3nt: TGTGCCAGCATCCAGGGGGCAGGGCCCTACGAGCAGTACTTC; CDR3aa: CASIQGAGPYEQYF
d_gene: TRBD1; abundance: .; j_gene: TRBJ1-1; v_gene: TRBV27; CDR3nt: TGTGCCAGCAGTGGAGGGACAGTGGGCTTTCGGGCGGACACTGAAGCTTTCTTT; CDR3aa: CASSGGTVGFRADTEAFF